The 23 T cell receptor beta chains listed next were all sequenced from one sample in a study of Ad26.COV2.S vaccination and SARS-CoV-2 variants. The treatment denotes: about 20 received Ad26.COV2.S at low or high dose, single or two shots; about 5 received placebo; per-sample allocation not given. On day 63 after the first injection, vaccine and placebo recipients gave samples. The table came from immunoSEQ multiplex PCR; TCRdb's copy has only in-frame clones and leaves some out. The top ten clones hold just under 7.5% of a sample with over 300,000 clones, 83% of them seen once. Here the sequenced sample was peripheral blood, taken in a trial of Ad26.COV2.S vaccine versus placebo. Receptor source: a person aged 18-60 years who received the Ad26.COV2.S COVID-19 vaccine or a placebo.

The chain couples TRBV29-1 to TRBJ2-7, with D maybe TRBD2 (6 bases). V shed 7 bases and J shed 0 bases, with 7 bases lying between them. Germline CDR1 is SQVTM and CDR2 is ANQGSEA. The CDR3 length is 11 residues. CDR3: CSAGSSYEQYF. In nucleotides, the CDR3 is TGCAGCGCCGGGAGCTCCTACGAGCAGTACTTC.

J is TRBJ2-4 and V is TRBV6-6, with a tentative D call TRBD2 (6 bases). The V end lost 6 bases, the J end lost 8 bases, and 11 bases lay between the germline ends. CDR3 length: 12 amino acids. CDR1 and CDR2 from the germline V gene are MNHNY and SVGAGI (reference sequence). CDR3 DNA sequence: TGTGCCAGCAGGGGCGGAGGGGACATTCAGTACTTC. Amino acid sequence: CASRGGGDIQYF.

CDR3 DNA sequence: TGTGCCAGCAGCCCCATCGGCCCTAACTATGGCTACACCTTC. This codes for CASSPIGPNYGYTF. The V and J genes are TRBV14 and TRBJ1-2; D ambiguous. The CDR3 loop spans 14 amino acids. V lost 4 bases, J lost 0 bases, and 9 bases lay in between. Germline values: CDR1 SGHDN, CDR2 FVKESK.

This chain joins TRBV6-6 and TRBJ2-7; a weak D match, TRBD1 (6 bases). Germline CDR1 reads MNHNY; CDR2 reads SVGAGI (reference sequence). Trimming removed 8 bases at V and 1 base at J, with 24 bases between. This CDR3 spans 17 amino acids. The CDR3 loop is CASRRRFGDTLSYEQYF. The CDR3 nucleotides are TGTGCCAGCCGTCGCCGGTTTGGGGACACCTTATCCTACGAGCAGTACTTC.

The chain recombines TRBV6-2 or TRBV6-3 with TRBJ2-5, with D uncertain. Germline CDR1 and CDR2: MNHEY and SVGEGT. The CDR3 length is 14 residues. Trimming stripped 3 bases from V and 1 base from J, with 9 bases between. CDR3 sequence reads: CASSYNGGQETQYF. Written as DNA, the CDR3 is TGTGCCAGCAGTTATAACGGTGGCCAAGAGACCCAGTACTTC.

Written as DNA, the CDR3 is TGTGCCACCTCCGGTCCTGGCTACACCTTC. It translates to CATSGPGYTF. J is TRBJ1-2 and V is TRBV6-5, with D uncertain. The CDR3 sequence is 10 residues long. V was pared by 10 bases and J by 7 bases, with 10 bases between. Germline V gives CDR1 MNHEY, CDR2 SVGAGI.

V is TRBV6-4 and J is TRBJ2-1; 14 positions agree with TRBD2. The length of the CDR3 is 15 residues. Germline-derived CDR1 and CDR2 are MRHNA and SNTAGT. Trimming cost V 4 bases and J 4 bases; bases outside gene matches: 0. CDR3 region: CASSGTSGGYNEQFF. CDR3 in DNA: TGTGCCAGCAGTGGGACTAGCGGGGGGTACAATGAGCAGTTCTTC.

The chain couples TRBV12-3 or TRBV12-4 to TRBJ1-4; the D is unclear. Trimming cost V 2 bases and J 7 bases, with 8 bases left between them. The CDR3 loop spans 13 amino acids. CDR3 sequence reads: CASSLTSREKLFF. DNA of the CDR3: TGTGCCAGCAGTTTAACGAGTCGTGAAAAACTGTTTTTT.

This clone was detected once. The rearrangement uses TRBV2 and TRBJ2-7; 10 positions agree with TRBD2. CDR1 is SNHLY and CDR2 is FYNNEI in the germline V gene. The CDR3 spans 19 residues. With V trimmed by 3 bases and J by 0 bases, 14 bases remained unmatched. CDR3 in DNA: TGTGCCAGCAGTGACGAGCGGGAGGGCTTATCGCGTTACTCCTACGAGCAGTACTTC. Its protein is CASSDEREGLSRYSYEQYF.

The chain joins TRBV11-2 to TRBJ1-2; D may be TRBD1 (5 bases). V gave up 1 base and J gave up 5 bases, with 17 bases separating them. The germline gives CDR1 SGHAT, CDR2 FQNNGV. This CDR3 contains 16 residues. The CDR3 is CASSLGPNREGYGYTF. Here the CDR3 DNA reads TGTGCCAGCAGCTTAGGGCCTAACCGCGAGGGGTATGGCTACACCTTC.

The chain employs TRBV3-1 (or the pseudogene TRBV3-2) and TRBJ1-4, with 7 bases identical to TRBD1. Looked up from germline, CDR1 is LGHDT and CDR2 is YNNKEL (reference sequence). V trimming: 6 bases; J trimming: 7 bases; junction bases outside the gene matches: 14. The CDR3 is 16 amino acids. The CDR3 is CASRSVNRGKAEKLFF. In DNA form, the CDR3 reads TGTGCCAGCAGGAGCGTAAACAGGGGAAAGGCTGAAAAACTGTTTTTT.

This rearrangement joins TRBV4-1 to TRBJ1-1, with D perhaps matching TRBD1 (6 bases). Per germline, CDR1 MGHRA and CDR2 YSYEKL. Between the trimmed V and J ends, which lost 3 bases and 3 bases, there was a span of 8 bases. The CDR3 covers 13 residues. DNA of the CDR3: TGCGCCAGCAGCCAGAACAGGGACACTGAAGCTTTCTTT. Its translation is CASSQNRDTEAFF.

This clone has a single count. The CDR3 DNA reads as TGTGCCGTCAACCGGGGTAGCGGGGGGGACACCGGGGAGCTGTTTTTT. Residues: CAVNRGSGGDTGELFF. The genes are TRBV4-2 and TRBJ2-2, with TRBD2 identical over 11 bases. Per the germline V gene, CDR1 is LGHNA and CDR2 is YNFKEQ. Losses at the gene ends were 11 bases for V and 3 bases for J; bases not matched to a gene: 11. The CDR3 is made up of 16 amino acids.

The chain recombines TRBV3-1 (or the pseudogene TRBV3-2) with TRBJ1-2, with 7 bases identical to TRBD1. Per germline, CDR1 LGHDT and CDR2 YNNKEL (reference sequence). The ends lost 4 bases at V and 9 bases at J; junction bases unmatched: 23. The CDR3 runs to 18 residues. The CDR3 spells CASSPRLIRYRGRRSYTF. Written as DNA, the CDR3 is TGTGCCAGCAGCCCACGCCTAATTAGATACAGGGGCAGGAGGAGCTACACCTTC.

The CDR3 coding sequence is TGCGCCAGCAGCTGGGCGGGGGGCAGCAATCAGCCCCAGCATTTT. This encodes CASSWAGGSNQPQHF. The rearrangement links TRBV5-1 to TRBJ1-5; D possibly corresponds to TRBD1 (6 bases). Germline-derived CDR1 and CDR2 are SGHRS and YFSETQ. The CDR3 loop spans 15 amino acids. Trimming pared 3 bases from V and 1 base from J, leaving 11 bases between. Full variable domain (outside the CDR3, taken from reference TRBV5-1 and TRBJ1-5): KAGVTQTPRYLIKTRGQQVTLSCSPISGHRSVSWYQQTPGQGLQFLFEYFSETQRNKGNFPGRFSGRQFSNSRSEMNVSTLELGDSALYLCASSWAGGSNQPQHFGDGTRLSIL.

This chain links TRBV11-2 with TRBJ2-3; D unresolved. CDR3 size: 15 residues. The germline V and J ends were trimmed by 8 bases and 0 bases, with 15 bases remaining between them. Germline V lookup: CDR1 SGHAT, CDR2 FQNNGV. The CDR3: CASYGRLSSTDTQYF. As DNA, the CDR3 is TGTGCCAGCTACGGCAGGCTCTCTAGCACAGATACGCAGTATTTT.

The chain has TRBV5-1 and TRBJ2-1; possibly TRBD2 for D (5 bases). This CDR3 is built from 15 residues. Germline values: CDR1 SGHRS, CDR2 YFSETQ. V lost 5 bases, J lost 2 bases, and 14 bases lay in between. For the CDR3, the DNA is TGCGCCAGCAGGGGAGAAATAGCCCCCTACAATGAGCAGTTCTTC. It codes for CASRGEIAPYNEQFF. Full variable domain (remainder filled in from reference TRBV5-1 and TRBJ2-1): KAGVTQTPRYLIKTRGQQVTLSCSPISGHRSVSWYQQTPGQGLQFLFEYFSETQRNKGNFPGRFSGRQFSNSRSEMNVSTLELGDSALYLCASRGEIAPYNEQFFGPGTRLTVL.

The CDR3 sequence is CASSLERSPYNEQFF. CDR3 DNA: TGCGCCAGCAGCTTGGAGCGGAGTCCCTACAATGAGCAGTTCTTC. The chain employs TRBV5-1 and TRBJ2-1, with D possibly being TRBD2 (5 bases). V gave up 0 bases and J gave up 2 bases, with 9 bases separating them. Per the germline V gene, CDR1 is SGHRS and CDR2 is YFSETQ. There are 15 residues in the CDR3. Filled out from reference TRBV5-1 and TRBJ2-1, the complete variable domain reads KAGVTQTPRYLIKTRGQQVTLSCSPISGHRSVSWYQQTPGQGLQFLFEYFSETQRNKGNFPGRFSGRQFSNSRSEMNVSTLELGDSALYLCASSLERSPYNEQFFGPGTRLTVL.

Here the CDR3 DNA reads TGTGCCAGTTCGACATCCCTTAGCAATCAGCCCCAGCATTTT. Translation gives CASSTSLSNQPQHF. This chain joins TRBV25-1 and TRBJ1-5; D is unresolved. V was pared by 9 bases and J by 0 bases, with 12 bases between. CDR1 MGHDK and CDR2 SYGVNS come from the germline V gene. The CDR3 loop spans 14 amino acids.

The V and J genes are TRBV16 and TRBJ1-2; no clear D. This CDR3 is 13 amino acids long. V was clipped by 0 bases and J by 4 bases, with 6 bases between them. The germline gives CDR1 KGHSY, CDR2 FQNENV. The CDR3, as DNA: TGTGCCAGCAGCCAATCTGGACGCTATGGCTACACCTTC. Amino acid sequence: CASSQSGRYGYTF.

The chain's CDR3 is CASSTWTEKYGYTF. CDR3 DNA sequence: TGTGCCAGTAGTACTTGGACGGAAAAATATGGCTACACCTTC. This chain joins TRBV19 and TRBJ1-2; no clear D. The CDR3 spans 14 residues. CDR1 is LNHDA and CDR2 is SQIVND in the germline V gene (reference sequence). Trimming took off 4 bases at V and 5 bases at J, with 14 bases between the two ends.

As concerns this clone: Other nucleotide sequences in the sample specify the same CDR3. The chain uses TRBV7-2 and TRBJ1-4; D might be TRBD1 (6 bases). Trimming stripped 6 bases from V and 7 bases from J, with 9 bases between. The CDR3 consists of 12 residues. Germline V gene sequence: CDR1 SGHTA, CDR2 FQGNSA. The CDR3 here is CASSLQGEKLFF. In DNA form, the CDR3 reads TGTGCCAGCAGTTTACAGGGTGAAAAACTGTTTTTT.

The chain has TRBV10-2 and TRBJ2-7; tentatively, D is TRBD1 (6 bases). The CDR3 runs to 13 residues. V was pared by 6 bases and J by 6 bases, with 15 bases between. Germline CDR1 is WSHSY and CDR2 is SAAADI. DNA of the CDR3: TGCGCCAGCAGCAACAGGGAAATTTCCGAGCAGTACTTC. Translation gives CASSNREISEQYF.